Shown below are 21 T cell receptor beta chains from a single sample sequenced in a study of tumor T cells in aggressive B-cell lymphoma. Assay: immunoSEQ multiplex PCR; the TCRdb copy retains only in-frame clones and omits some. Among approximately 2,000 clones listed, around three quarters were seen once. Sequencing input: tumor tissue. The origin of the receptors is an adult with diffuse large B cell lymphoma.

The chain carries TRBV7-3 and TRBJ1-6; D remains ambiguous. The length of the CDR3 is 14 residues. The germline V gene has CDR1 SGHTA and CDR2 FQGTGA. Trimming took off 1 base at V and 8 bases at J, with 9 bases between the two ends. The CDR3 bases are TGTGCCAGCAGCTTAAATGCGGGGTATTCACCCCTCCACTTT. This sequence encodes CASSLNAGYSPLHF.

This clone was observed a handful of times. J is TRBJ1-1 and V is TRBV25-1; no reliable D call. This CDR3 spans 11 amino acids. The V and J ends lost 3 bases and 7 bases respectively, with 6 bases between them. CDR1 MGHDK and CDR2 SYGVNS come from the germline V gene. The CDR3 coding sequence is TGTGCCAGCAGTGACCCAGTTGAAGCTTTCTTT. It translates to CASSDPVEAFF.

The rearrangement links TRBV14 to TRBJ1-2; D remains unclear. Germline V CDR1 and CDR2: SGHDN, FVKESK. CDR3 size: 19 residues. Trimming left V 5 bases short and J 0 bases short, with 25 bases between. The CDR3 sequence is CASSSINRGARTSNYGYTF. The CDR3 nucleotides are TGTGCCAGCAGCTCTATAAACCGGGGAGCTAGGACCTCTAACTATGGCTACACCTTC.

This clone was observed a few times. V gene TRBV7-2 combines with J gene TRBJ2-1; TRBD2 aligns across 9 bases. The CDR3 runs 15 residues. Germline CDR1 is SGHTA and CDR2 is FQGNSA. V shed 3 bases and J 3 bases; nucleotides not matched to a gene: 3. The CDR3 coding sequence is TGTGCCAGCAGCTTGACTAGCGGCCGCTACAATGAGCAGTTCTTC. It yields the protein CASSLTSGRYNEQFF.

V usage is TRBV5-1 and J usage is TRBJ2-5, with TRBD1 matching over 8 bases. The CDR3 is 13 amino acids. Germline loops: CDR1 SGHRS, CDR2 YFSETQ. V dropped 4 bases and J dropped 4; count of bases not matched to a gene: 3. The CDR3: CASSTGTGETQYF. The CDR3 DNA is TGCGCCAGCAGCACGGGGACAGGAGAGACCCAGTACTTC.

The gene calls are TRBV5-8 and TRBJ1-4; the match to TRBD1 covers 9 bases. J lost 7 bases, V lost 4 bases, and 14 bases had no gene match. The CDR3 has 17 residues. Germline values: CDR1 SGHTS, CDR2 YDEGEE. The CDR3 DNA follows: TGTGCCAGCAGCCCACTCGGATTGACAGGGGGAAGTGAAAAACTGTTTTTT. This gives the protein CASSPLGLTGGSEKLFF. The complete variable domain, with remaining parts taken from reference TRBV5-8 and TRBJ1-4, reads EAGVTQSPTHLIKTRGQQATLRCSPISGHTSVYWYQQALGLGLQFLLWYDEGEERNRGNFPPRFSGRQFPNYSSELNVNALELEDSALYLCASSPLGLTGGSEKLFFGSGTQLSVL.

This chain joins TRBV5-1 and TRBJ1-4; tentative D call: TRBD1 (5 bases). V lost 1 base to trimming and J lost 2 bases, with 9 bases between them. The germline CDR1 and CDR2 sequences are SGHRS and YFSETQ. The CDR3 spans 15 residues. The CDR3 here is CASSLIPGTNEKLFF. In DNA form, the CDR3 reads TGCGCCAGCAGCTTGATCCCAGGGACTAATGAAAAACTGTTTTTT.

This clone was seen once. The rearrangement links TRBV28 to TRBJ1-2; the D gene is possibly TRBD1 (6 bases). The CDR3 length is 14 residues. V lost 4 bases and J lost 6, with 15 bases in between. Per the germline V gene, CDR1 is MDHEN and CDR2 is SYDVKM. Written as DNA, the CDR3 is TGTGCCAGCAGTTCCGAAGGGGGAAAAGATGGCTACACCTTC. Translating it yields CASSSEGGKDGYTF.

The CDR3: CATRGRGASSAEQYF. DNA for the CDR3: TGTGCCACCCGAGGGCGGGGGGCTTCCTCGGCCGAGCAGTACTTC. The rearrangement uses TRBV6-1 and TRBJ2-7, with TRBD2 matching over 8 bases. Looked up from germline, CDR1 is MNHNS and CDR2 is SASEGT. The CDR3 length is 15 residues. Losses at the gene ends were 10 bases for V and 6 bases for J; bases not matched to a gene: 17.

The rearrangement joins TRBV11-3 to TRBJ1-1; D unclear. Germline CDR1 and CDR2: SGHNT and YENEEA. Deletions cut 5 bases from V and 4 bases from J, with 14 bases between. The CDR3 is made up of 14 amino acids. DNA for the CDR3: TGTGCCAGCAGCGCCGGGATGAGCTCCACTGAAGCTTTCTTT. This encodes CASSAGMSSTEAFF.

The gene calls are TRBV10-3 and TRBJ2-5; TRBD2 matches at 7 bases. The germline V gene has CDR1 ENHRY and CDR2 SYGVKD. The J segment lost 0 bases and the V segment lost 5 bases, leaving 3 bases of the junction unmatched. The CDR3 loop spans 14 amino acids. The CDR3 here is CAISPGLNQETQYF. CDR3 in DNA: TGTGCCATCAGTCCGGGACTAAACCAAGAGACCCAGTACTTC.

V and J are TRBV7-2 and TRBJ2-3, with 7 bases aligning to TRBD2. After removal of 5 bases from V and 2 bases from J, the junction contained 4 bases not matched to a gene. This CDR3 has 14 residues. CDR1 is SGHTA and CDR2 is FQGNSA in the germline V gene. In DNA form, the CDR3 reads TGTGCCAGCAGCCTGACTAGCCTCACAGATACGCAGTATTTT. Its protein product is CASSLTSLTDTQYF.

The chain is built from TRBV27 and TRBJ2-7; 9 positions agree with TRBD1. The germline V gene encodes CDR1 MNHEY and CDR2 SMNVEV (reference sequence). The V gene end was trimmed by 6 bases and the J gene end by 1 base; junction bases not matched to a gene: 7. There are 15 residues in the CDR3. CDR3: CASRPTGGRSYEQYF. The CDR3 region has the DNA TGTGCCAGCAGACCTACAGGGGGCAGGTCCTACGAGCAGTACTTC.

The rearrangement links TRBV5-5 to TRBJ1-1; tentatively, D is TRBD1 (6 bases). Germline CDR1 SGHKS, CDR2 YYEKEE (reference sequence). The CDR3 is 12 residues long. V was clipped by 4 bases and J by 4 bases, with 8 bases between them. The chain's CDR3 is CASSLRGTEAFF. CDR3 nucleotides: TGTGCCAGCAGCCTCAGGGGCACTGAAGCTTTCTTT.

This clone was counted only a few times. This chain joins TRBV25-1 and TRBJ1-1, with TRBD1 matching 8 bases. Trimming cost V 6 bases and J 1 base; bases outside gene matches: 10. The CDR3 totals 16 residues. Germline assignment: CDR1 MGHDK and CDR2 SYGVNS. Here the CDR3 DNA reads TGTGCCAGCAGGAGCCAGGGGGCGCAACCGAACACTGAAGCTTTCTTT. It is translated as CASRSQGAQPNTEAFF.

This clone appeared a few times. The chain's CDR3 is CASSLIGSSFRAPFF. Written as DNA, the CDR3 is TGTGCCAGCAGCTTAATCGGGAGTTCATTCCGAGCCCCGTTCTTT. The chain recombines TRBV7-8 with TRBJ1-1; D not resolved. This CDR3 comprises 15 residues. Per germline, CDR1 SGHVS and CDR2 FQNEAQ. V was cut by 2 bases and J by 14 bases, with 24 bases left in between.

This rearrangement joins TRBV11-2 to TRBJ1-2; D not resolved. Trimming stripped 6 bases from V and 6 bases from J, with 11 bases between. CDR3 size: 12 residues. The germline CDR1 and CDR2 sequences are SGHAT and FQNNGV. The CDR3 nucleotides read TGTGCCAGCAGTTCAGAGGGTAATGGCTACACCTTC. Amino acids: CASSSEGNGYTF.

This chain connects TRBV9 to TRBJ1-2, with no clear D. Germline CDR1 SGDLS, CDR2 YYNGEE. This CDR3 has 16 amino acids. Trimming removed 5 bases from V and 1 base from J, with 18 bases in between. The CDR3 coding sequence is TGTGCCAGCAGTCCTAATCTCCAGCGGGTTAACTATGGCTACACCTTC. Translated: CASSPNLQRVNYGYTF.

The chain links TRBV5-1 to TRBJ1-3; 9 positions agree with TRBD1. The V and J ends lost 2 bases and 0 bases, in that order; junction bases with no gene match: 6. The CDR3 consists of 17 residues. Per the germline V gene, CDR1 is SGHRS and CDR2 is YFSETQ. The CDR3 DNA follows: TGCGCCAGCAGCTTCGGGACAGGGTTCGGCTCTGGAAACACCATATATTTT. It is translated as CASSFGTGFGSGNTIYF.

J is TRBJ2-3 and V is TRBV11-2, with D hard to call. The germline V and J ends were trimmed by 0 bases and 0 bases, with 10 bases remaining between them. Germline V lookup: CDR1 SGHAT, CDR2 FQNNGV. The CDR3 extends over 16 amino acids. CDR3 DNA sequence: TGTGCCAGCAGCTTAGAAGTCCCCACTAGCACAGATACGCAGTATTTT. It specifies CASSLEVPTSTDTQYF. Variable domain in full (rest from reference TRBV11-2 and TRBJ2-3): EAGVAQSPRYKIIEKRQSVAFWCNPISGHATLYWYQQILGQGPKLLIQFQNNGVVDDSQLPKDRFSAERLKGVDSTLKIQPAKLEDSAVYLCASSLEVPTSTDTQYFGPGTRLTVL.

The chain carries TRBV29-1 and TRBJ2-7; TRBD1 matches at 10 bases. The CDR3 has 12 residues. The germline CDR1 and CDR2 sequences are SQVTM and ANQGSEA. V was pared by 6 bases and J by 3 bases, with 2 bases of the junction left unmatched. As DNA, the CDR3 is TGCAGCGTGGGGGACAGGGGCTACGAGCAGTACTTC. It is translated as CSVGDRGYEQYF.